Presented here are 2 T cell receptor beta chains from one specimen sequenced in a study of blood T cell repertoires in COVID-19. The method was immunoSEQ multiplex PCR; TCRdb's version includes in-frame clones alone and lacks a portion of them. The data contain more than 200,000 clones, about 88% of them singletons. The sample comprised peripheral blood. All receptors derive from a man between 65 and 79 years old with acute or convalescent COVID-19.

V is TRBV12-5 and J is TRBJ2-2, with 7 positions matching TRBD1. CDR1 and CDR2 from the germline V gene are LGHNT and FRNRAP. V lost 2 bases and J lost 4; bases outside the gene matches: 7. CDR3 length: 16 amino acids. The CDR3 loop reads CASGLSLTGSTGELFF. The CDR3 region has the DNA TGTGCTAGTGGTTTGTCGTTGACAGGGAGCACCGGGGAGCTGTTTTTT.

This clone has only one observation. The chain's CDR3 is CASSSGGTYEQYF. In nucleotides, the CDR3 is TGTGCCAGCAGTTCCGGGGGTACCTACGAGCAGTACTTC. The chain employs TRBV28 and TRBJ2-7; tentative D call: TRBD2 (6 bases). Trimming cost V 4 bases and J 2 bases, with 9 bases left between them. Germline CDR1 is MDHEN and CDR2 is SYDVKM. The CDR3 loop spans 13 amino acids.